A single sample gave rise to the 14 T cell receptor beta chains below, sequenced in a study of blood T cell repertoires in COVID-19 (TCRdb year 2020). Libraries were made using the immunoSEQ multiplex PCR assay. TCRdb re-hosts the immuneACCESS table, in-frame sequences only. Its copies lack some clones; in the studies checked, an unresolved V gene accounts for under half of them, and the cause for the rest is not known. The sample table records some 200,000 clones; approximately 80% of these occur just once. About 9.3% of the sample rests with the top ten. What was sequenced was PBMCs or T cells enriched from blood (not recorded which). The receptors stem from a man aged 40-49 years who had recovered from COVID-19.

This chain uses TRBV7-8 with TRBJ1-1, with a weak D call TRBD1 (5 bases). V lost 5 bases to trimming and J lost 11 bases, with 18 bases between them. Per the germline V gene, CDR1 is SGHVS and CDR2 is FQNEAQ. This CDR3 is 13 amino acids long. The chain's CDR3 is CASSLGQDGSAFF. CDR3 sequence (DNA): TGTGCCAGCAGCCTCGGACAAGACGGGTCGGCTTTCTTT.

The chain joins TRBV7-3 to TRBJ1-4; D remains unclear. The V and J ends lost 2 bases and 8 bases respectively, with 9 bases between them. CDR1 and CDR2 (germline): SGHTA, FQGTGA. CDR3 length equals 13 residues. The CDR3 DNA sequence: TGTGCCAGCAGCTTATATGCGGAAGAAAAACTGTTTTTT. It is translated as CASSLYAEEKLFF.

This clone has just a few counts. The chain employs TRBV7-9 and TRBJ1-1; no clear D gene. V was shortened by 2 bases and J by 4 bases, with 8 bases between the two germline ends. This CDR3 contains 13 residues. The germline CDR1 and CDR2 sequences are SEHNR and FQNEAQ (reference sequence). CDR3 DNA: TGTGCCAGCAGCTTAACGGAGATCACTGAAGCTTTCTTT. It is translated as CASSLTEITEAFF.

This chain connects TRBV20-1 to TRBJ2-1, with D tentatively TRBD1 (6 bases). CDR1 and CDR2 from the germline V gene are DFQATT and SNEGSKA (reference sequence). V was pared by 3 bases and J by 5 bases, with 20 bases between. The CDR3 length is 16 residues. The CDR3 nucleotides are TGCAGTGCTAGTGAGTGGGGGCTAAGAGGAGACAATGAGCAGTTCTTC. Translating gives CSASEWGLRGDNEQFF.

Only one count was recorded for this clone. The chain recombines TRBV7-5 with TRBJ2-7; the table's D call, TRBD2, was not checked against the DNA. TRBV7-5 is recorded as a pseudogene. The CDR3 consists of 17 residues. For the CDR3, the DNA is TGTGCCAGAAGCTTAGGAGGTCGGCTAGCGGGATACTACGAGCAGTACTTC. Translation: CARSLGGRLAGYYEQYF.

This chain joins TRBV5-6 and TRBJ2-3; no definite D call. The length of the CDR3 is 17 residues. The V end lost 2 bases, the J end lost 0 bases, and 16 bases lay between the germline ends. Germline lookup yields CDR1 SGHDT and CDR2 YYEEEE. Here the CDR3 DNA reads TGTGCCAGCAGCTTTTGGGCTGGGTTCAGAAGCACAGATACGCAGTATTTT. It translates to CASSFWAGFRSTDTQYF.

V is TRBV18 and J is TRBJ2-3; D may be TRBD2 (7 bases). The CDR3 runs to 15 residues. Germline V gene lookup returns CDR1 KGHSH and CDR2 LQKENI. V was shortened by 0 bases and J by 7 bases, with 14 bases between the two germline ends. CDR3 loop: CASSPPVKGGNTQYF. CDR3 nucleotides: TGTGCCAGCTCACCACCAGTGAAGGGGGGGAATACGCAGTATTTT.

The chain has TRBV5-5 and TRBJ1-1; D is unresolved. The ends were cut back, 0 bases at V and 7 bases at J, with 7 bases in the middle. CDR1 SGHKS and CDR2 YYEKEE come from the germline V gene (reference sequence). There are 12 residues in the CDR3. The CDR3 reads CASSLVTGEAFF. DNA of the CDR3: TGTGCCAGCAGCTTGGTTACGGGTGAAGCTTTCTTT.

This sequence joins TRBV20-1 and TRBJ2-1, with 8 bases aligning to TRBD2. This CDR3 has 14 residues. The V gene end was trimmed by 3 bases and the J gene end by 9 bases; junction bases not matched to a gene: 10. Germline V gene sequence: CDR1 DFQATT, CDR2 SNEGSKA (reference sequence). The CDR3 coding sequence is TGCAGTGCTAGTAGCGGGACCGTCCTTGTTGAGCAGTTCTTC. It specifies CSASSGTVLVEQFF.

For the CDR3, the DNA is TGTGCCAGCAGTCCCTTCTACACCGGGGAGCTGTTTTTT. Protein product: CASSPFYTGELFF. The chain employs TRBV7-9 and TRBJ2-2, with no clear D. The CDR3 sequence is 13 residues long. Per the germline V gene, CDR1 is SEHNR and CDR2 is FQNEAQ (reference sequence). The germline V and J ends were trimmed by 6 bases and 3 bases, with 8 bases remaining between them.

The chain combines TRBV5-5 with TRBJ1-3, with unresolved D. The germline V and J ends were trimmed by 2 bases and 2 bases, with 17 bases remaining between them. Germline assignment: CDR1 SGHKS and CDR2 YYEKEE (reference sequence). This CDR3 spans 17 amino acids. The CDR3 spells CASSFSLKTEAGNTIYF. CDR3 nucleotides: TGTGCCAGCAGCTTCTCCCTTAAGACGGAGGCTGGAAACACCATATATTTT.

CDR3 nucleotide sequence: TGTGCCAGCAGCTTAACTAGCGAAGGAGGCACCGGGGAGCTGTTTTTT. Its protein product is CASSLTSEGGTGELFF. The chain is built from TRBV7-3 and TRBJ2-2; tentative D call: TRBD2 (5 bases). The germline gives CDR1 SGHTA, CDR2 FQGTGA. This CDR3 is built from 16 residues. With 0 bases removed from V and 4 bases from J, the gap between germline ends came to 12 bases.

The chain combines TRBV6-5 with TRBJ2-7; TRBD1 matches 9 bases. Trimming removed 11 bases from V and 0 bases from J; junction bases left unmatched: 11. CDR1 MNHEY and CDR2 SVGAGI come from the germline V gene. The CDR3 is made up of 15 amino acids. CDR3 amino acids: CASRSGTGFSYEQYF. The CDR3 region has the DNA TGTGCCTCCCGATCCGGGACAGGGTTCTCCTACGAGCAGTACTTC.

This chain joins TRBV7-9 and TRBJ1-5; D call uncertain. Germline lookup yields CDR1 SEHNR and CDR2 FQNEAQ (reference sequence). The CDR3 consists of 13 residues. The V and J ends lost 4 bases and 0 bases respectively, with 4 bases between them. The CDR3 DNA reads as TGTGCCAGCAGCTCGTATAGCAATCAGCCCCAGCATTTT. It is translated as CASSSYSNQPQHF.